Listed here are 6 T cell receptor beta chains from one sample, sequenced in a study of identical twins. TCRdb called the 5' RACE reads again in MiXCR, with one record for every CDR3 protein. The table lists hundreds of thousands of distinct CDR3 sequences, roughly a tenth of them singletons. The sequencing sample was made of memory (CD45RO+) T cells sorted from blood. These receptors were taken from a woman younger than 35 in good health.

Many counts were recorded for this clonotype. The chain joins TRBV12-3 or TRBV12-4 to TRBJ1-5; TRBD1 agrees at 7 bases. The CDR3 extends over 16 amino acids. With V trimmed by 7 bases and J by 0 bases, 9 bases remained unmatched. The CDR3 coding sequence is TGTGCCAGCACAGGACAGGTATACCTTAGCAATCAGCCCCAGCATTTT. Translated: CASTGQVYLSNQPQHF.

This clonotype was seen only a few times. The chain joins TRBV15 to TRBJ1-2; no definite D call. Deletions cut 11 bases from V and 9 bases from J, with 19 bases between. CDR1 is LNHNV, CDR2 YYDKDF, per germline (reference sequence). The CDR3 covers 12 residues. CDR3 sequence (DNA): TGTGCCTCCTCCTTGTCCGGGAATAGCTACACCTTC. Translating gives CASSLSGNSYTF.

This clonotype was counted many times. CDR3 coding DNA: TGTGCCAGCAGCAGACTAGCGCCTACCTACAATGAGCAGTTCTTC. The encoded protein is CASSRLAPTYNEQFF. The V gene is TRBV7-2, the J gene TRBJ2-1; 8 nucleotides agree with TRBD2. This CDR3 region has 15 residues. After removal of 5 bases from V and 2 bases from J, the junction contained 5 bases not matched to a gene. Germline CDR1 reads SGHTA; CDR2 reads FQGNSA. The whole variable domain, remainder taken from reference TRBV7-2 and TRBJ2-1, is GAGVSQSPSNKVTEKGKDVELRCDPISGHTALYWYRQSLGQGLEFLIYFQGNSAPDKSGLPSDRFSAERTGGSVSTLTIQRTQQEDSAVYLCASSRLAPTYNEQFFGPGTRLTVL.

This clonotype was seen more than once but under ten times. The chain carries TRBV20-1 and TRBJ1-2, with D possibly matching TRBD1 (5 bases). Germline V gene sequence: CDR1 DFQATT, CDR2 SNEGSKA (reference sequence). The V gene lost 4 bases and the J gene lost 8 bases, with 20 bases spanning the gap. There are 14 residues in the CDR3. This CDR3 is CSAIVQGGGRGYTF. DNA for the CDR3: TGCAGTGCTATTGTGCAGGGTGGGGGTAGGGGCTACACCTTC.

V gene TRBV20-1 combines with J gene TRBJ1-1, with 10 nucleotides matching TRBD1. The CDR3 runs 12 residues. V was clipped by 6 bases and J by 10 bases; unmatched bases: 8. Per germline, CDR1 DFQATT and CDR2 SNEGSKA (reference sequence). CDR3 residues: CSATDRGYSAFF. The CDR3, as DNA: TGCAGTGCCACGGACAGGGGGTATTCAGCTTTCTTT.

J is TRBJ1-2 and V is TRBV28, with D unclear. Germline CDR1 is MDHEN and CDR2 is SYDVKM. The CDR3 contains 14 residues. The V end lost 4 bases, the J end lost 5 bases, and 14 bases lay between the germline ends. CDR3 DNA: TGTGCCAGCAGTTCGAACAGCGGATTATATGGCTACACCTTC. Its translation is CASSSNSGLYGYTF.